Below, one T cell receptor beta chain is given with its context. Its antigen is currently unknown. This sample is drawn from a study of a mutant IDH1 vaccine in newly diagnosed glioma. The wider study: The start of vaccination came 4-6 weeks after radiotherapy alone, or with temozolomide cycles.

Time point: week 23, last vaccination. It was 300 ug of mutant IDH1 20-mer peptide that made up each vaccine dose, given with topical imiquimod. Astrocytomas that were new, WHO grade 3 or 4, IDH1-mutant and ATRX-lost were present in the donors. The repertoire was sequenced with immunoSEQ multiplex PCR; TCRdb's copy has only in-frame clones and lacks some. The data contain roughly 43,000 clones, around 85% of them seen just once; the ten biggest clones take up less than 3%. Sequencing used PBMCs, obtained from a glioma patient whose treatment included an IDH1 peptide vaccine. The TCR was taken from a woman aged 18 to 35 with glioma. Some clones in this sample may be carry-over from other donors' samples.

CDR3 nucleotides: TGTGCCAGCAGGTCCGGGACAGGGTTAAATGAGCAGTTCTTC. This codes for CASRSGTGLNEQFF. The chain recombines TRBV5-4 with TRBJ2-1; 9 bases are shared with TRBD1. Germline V gives CDR1 SGHNT, CDR2 YYREEE (reference sequence). The V gene end was trimmed by 5 bases and the J gene end by 7 bases; junction bases not matched to a gene: 7. The CDR3 contains 14 residues.